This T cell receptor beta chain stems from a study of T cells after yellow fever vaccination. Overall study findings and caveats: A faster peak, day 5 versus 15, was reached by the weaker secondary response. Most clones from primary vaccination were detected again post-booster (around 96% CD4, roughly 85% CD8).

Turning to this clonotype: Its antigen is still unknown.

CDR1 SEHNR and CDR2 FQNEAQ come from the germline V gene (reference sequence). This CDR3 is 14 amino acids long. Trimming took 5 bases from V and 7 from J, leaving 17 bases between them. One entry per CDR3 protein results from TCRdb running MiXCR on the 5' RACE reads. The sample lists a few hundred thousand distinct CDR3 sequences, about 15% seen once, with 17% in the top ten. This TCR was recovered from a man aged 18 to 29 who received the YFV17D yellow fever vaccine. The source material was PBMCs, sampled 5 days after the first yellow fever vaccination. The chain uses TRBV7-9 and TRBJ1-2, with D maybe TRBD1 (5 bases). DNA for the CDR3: TGTGCCAGCAGCCCTTGGCCCAGGGACGGTGGCTACACCTTC. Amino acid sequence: CASSPWPRDGGYTF. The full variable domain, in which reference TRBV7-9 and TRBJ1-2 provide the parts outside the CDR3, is DTGVSQNPRHKITKRGQNVTFRCDPISEHNRLYWYRQTLGQGPEFLTYFQNEAQLEKSRLLSDRFSAERPKGSFSTLEIQRTEQGDSAMYLCASSPWPRDGGYTFGSGTRLTVV.